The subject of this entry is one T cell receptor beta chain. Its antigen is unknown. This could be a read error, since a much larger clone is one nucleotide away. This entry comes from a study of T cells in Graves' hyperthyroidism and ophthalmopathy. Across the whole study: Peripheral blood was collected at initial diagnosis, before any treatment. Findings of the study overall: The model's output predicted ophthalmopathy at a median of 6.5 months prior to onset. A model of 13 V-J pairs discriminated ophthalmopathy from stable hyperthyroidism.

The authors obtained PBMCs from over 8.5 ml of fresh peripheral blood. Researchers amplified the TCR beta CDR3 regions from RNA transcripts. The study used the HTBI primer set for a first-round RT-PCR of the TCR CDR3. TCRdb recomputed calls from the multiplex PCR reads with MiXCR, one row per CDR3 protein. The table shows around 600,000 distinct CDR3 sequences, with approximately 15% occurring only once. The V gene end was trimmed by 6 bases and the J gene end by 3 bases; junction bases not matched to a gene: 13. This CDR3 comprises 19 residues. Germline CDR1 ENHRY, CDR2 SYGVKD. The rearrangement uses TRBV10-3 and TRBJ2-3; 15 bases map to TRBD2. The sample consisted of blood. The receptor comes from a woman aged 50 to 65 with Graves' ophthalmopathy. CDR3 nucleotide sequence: TGTGCCATCAGCCCGGGACTAGCGGGAGGAGGGTGGAAGACAGATACGCAGTATTTT. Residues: CAISPGLAGGGWKTDTQYF.